These 10 T cell receptor beta chains share one sample of origin, sequenced in a study of identical twins (dated by TCRdb to about 2016). Preparation of the library involved 5' RACE. Sequencing took place on an Illumina HiSeq 2000. TCRdb reprocessed the public reads (quality trimming at Q25 with fastp, clone calling with MiXCR) and kept in-frame beta chains. Each CDR3 protein gets just one entry, which takes the most common genes and DNA from the rows behind it. Present in this sample are some 600,000 distinct CDR3 sequences, around 7.4% of which were seen just once. Jointly, the top ten make up around 1.6% of the sample. These same records also appear under a second study, on yellow fever vaccine responses in identical twins.

The specimen was PBMCs. The source of these receptors is a woman under 30 in good health.

This clonotype appeared many times. This chain uses TRBV20-1 with TRBJ2-5, with D unclear. Deletions cut 4 bases from V and 4 bases from J, with 10 bases between. Germline CDR1 is DFQATT and CDR2 is SNEGSKA (reference sequence). This CDR3 comprises 12 residues. The CDR3 spells CSATFFPETQYF. The CDR3 DNA reads as TGCAGTGCTACCTTCTTCCCAGAGACCCAGTACTTC.

The J gene is TRBJ2-3, the V gene TRBV24-1; D is uncertain. The CDR3 contains 15 residues. The V end was cut by 1 base, the J end by 7 bases, with 14 bases between. Germline V gene lookup returns CDR1 KGHDR and CDR2 SFDVKD. CDR3 sequence: CATSDFGYYPNTQYF. For the CDR3, the DNA is TGTGCCACCAGTGATTTTGGATATTACCCCAATACGCAGTATTTT.

This sequence joins TRBV2 and TRBJ2-3, with D possibly TRBD2 on 6 matching bases. The CDR3 has 15 residues. Germline-derived CDR1 and CDR2 are SNHLY and FYNNEI. Trimming took 7 bases from V and 0 from J, leaving 14 bases between them. The CDR3 spells CASKSGGVSTDTQYF. DNA for the CDR3: TGTGCCAGCAAATCCGGCGGGGTCAGCACAGATACGCAGTATTTT.

In its sample, this clonotype was seen a few times. This rearrangement joins TRBV6-2 or TRBV6-3 to TRBJ2-1; D tentatively fits TRBD1 or TRBD2 (5 bases each). Trimming removed 7 bases from V and 7 bases from J, with 14 bases in between. The CDR3 contains 13 residues. Germline CDR1 and CDR2: MNHEY and SVGEGT. CDR3 in DNA: TGTGCCAGCACAGGGTCCTGGGGGAATGAGCAGTTCTTC. It specifies CASTGSWGNEQFF.

V usage is TRBV5-1 and J usage is TRBJ2-3; 8 nucleotides agree with TRBD2. V lost 5 bases, J lost 0 bases, and 5 bases stayed unmatched. Germline V lookup: CDR1 SGHRS, CDR2 YFSETQ. CDR3 length: 15 residues. CDR3 nucleotides: TGCGCCAGCAGGACTAGCGTTACTAGCACAGATACGCAGTATTTT. This gives the protein CASRTSVTSTDTQYF.

The chain employs TRBV12-3 or TRBV12-4 and TRBJ2-3; no firm D call. Between the trimmed V and J ends, which lost 5 bases and 2 bases, there was a span of 8 bases. This CDR3 is built from 13 residues. CDR3 sequence: CASSPQATDTQYF. DNA for the CDR3: TGTGCCAGCAGTCCGCAGGCCACAGATACGCAGTATTTT.

The chain uses TRBV20-1 and TRBJ2-5; a weak D match, TRBD2 (6 bases). CDR1 DFQATT and CDR2 SNEGSKA come from the germline V gene (reference sequence). Trimming shortened V by 5 bases and J by 1 base, and 11 bases separated the two germline ends. This CDR3 is built from 13 residues. The DNA of the CDR3 is TGCAGTGCTGACTGGGACTTCCAAGAGACCCAGTACTTC. Protein sequence: CSADWDFQETQYF.

The chain uses TRBV9 and TRBJ2-1, with a tentative D call TRBD1 (5 bases). CDR3 length: 12 amino acids. From germline, CDR1 is SGDLS and CDR2 YYNGEE. Between the trimmed V and J ends, which lost 3 bases and 5 bases, there was a span of 6 bases. CDR3 DNA sequence: TGTGCCAGCAGCGACAGGAACAATGAGCAGTTCTTC. It specifies CASSDRNNEQFF. Drawing the rest from reference TRBV9 and TRBJ2-1, the complete variable domain is DSGVTQTPKHLITATGQRVTLRCSPRSGDLSVYWYQQSLDQGLQFLIQYYNGEERAKGNILERFSAQQFPDLHSELNLSSLELGDSALYFCASSDRNNEQFFGPGTRLTVL.

This clonotype occurred many times. The rearrangement uses TRBV12-3 or TRBV12-4 and TRBJ2-7; D perhaps matches TRBD2 (5 bases). This CDR3 spans 13 amino acids. V shed 4 bases and J shed 2 bases, with 9 bases lying between them. The DNA for the CDR3 is TGTGCCAGCAGTTCATCGAGGGCCTACGAGCAGTACTTC. Protein: CASSSSRAYEQYF.

This clonotype was observed a few times. V usage is TRBV27 and J usage is TRBJ1-5; 8 nucleotides match TRBD1. Trimming took 3 bases from V and 6 from J; bases not matched to a gene: 4. This CDR3 comprises 14 residues. The germline gives CDR1 MNHEY, CDR2 SMNVEV (reference sequence). This CDR3 reads CASSFQGAAQPQHF. For the CDR3, the DNA is TGTGCCAGCAGTTTTCAGGGGGCGGCTCAGCCCCAGCATTTT.